This T cell receptor (beta chain) stems from a study of cytomegalovirus exposure and HLA in healthy donors. For the study at large: Earlier findings included some 100 million unique TCR beta sequences obtained from roughly 200 million T cells. Whole-study results and caveats: The study recorded 150 to 200 TCR beta chains that were cytomegalovirus-associated. It was reported that the classifier diagnosed cytomegalovirus status with high specificity and sensitivity in both the original and validation cohorts.

The CDR3 covers 14 residues. Germline CDR1 reads MDHEN; CDR2 reads SYDVKM. V shed 4 bases, J shed 4 bases, and the junction held 4 bases outside the gene matches. About this clone: Its cognate antigen is unknown.

It was with 60 Vbeta and 13 Jbeta primers that the PCR ran. Using immunoSEQ multiplex PCR, the repertoire was profiled, and TCRdb retains in-frame clones only, with some absent. The sample lists 200,000 to 250,000 clones, over 65% occurring once. This chain links TRBV28 with TRBJ1-1; 9 bases align to TRBD1. This receptor was identified in a human donor in good health. The sample taken for sequencing was PBMCs. The DNA for the CDR3 is TGTGCCAGCAGTTCGACAGGGGGGATCACTGAAGCTTTCTTT. It yields the protein CASSSTGGITEAFF.